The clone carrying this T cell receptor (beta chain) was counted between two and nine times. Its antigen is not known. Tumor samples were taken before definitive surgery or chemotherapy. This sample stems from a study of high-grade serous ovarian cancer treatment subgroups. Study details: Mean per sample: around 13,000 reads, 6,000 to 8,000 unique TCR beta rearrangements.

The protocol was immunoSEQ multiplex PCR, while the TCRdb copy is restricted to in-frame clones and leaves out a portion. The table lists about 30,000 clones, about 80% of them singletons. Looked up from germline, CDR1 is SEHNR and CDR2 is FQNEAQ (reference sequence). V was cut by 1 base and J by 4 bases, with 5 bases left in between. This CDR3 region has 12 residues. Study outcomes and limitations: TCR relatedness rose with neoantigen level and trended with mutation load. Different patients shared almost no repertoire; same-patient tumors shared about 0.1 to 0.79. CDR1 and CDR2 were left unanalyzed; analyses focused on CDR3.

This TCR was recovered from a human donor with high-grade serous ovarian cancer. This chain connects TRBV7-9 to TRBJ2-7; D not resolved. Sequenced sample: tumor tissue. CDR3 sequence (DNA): TGTGCCAGCAGCTTAGACTATTACGAGCAGTACTTC. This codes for CASSLDYYEQYF.